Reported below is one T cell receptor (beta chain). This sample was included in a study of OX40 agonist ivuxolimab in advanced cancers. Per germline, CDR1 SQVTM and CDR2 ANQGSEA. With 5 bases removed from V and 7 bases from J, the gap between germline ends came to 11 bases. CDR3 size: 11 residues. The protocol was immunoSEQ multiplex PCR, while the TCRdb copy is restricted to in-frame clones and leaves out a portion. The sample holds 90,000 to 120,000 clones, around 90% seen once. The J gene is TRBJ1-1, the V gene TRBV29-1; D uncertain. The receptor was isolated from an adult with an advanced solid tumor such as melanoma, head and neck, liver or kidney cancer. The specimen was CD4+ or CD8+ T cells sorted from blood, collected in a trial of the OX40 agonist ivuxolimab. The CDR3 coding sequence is TGCAGCGTTCGGAGCGGCCTTGAAGCTTTCTTT. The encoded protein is CSVRSGLEAFF.